The source of this T cell receptor beta chain is a study of a mutant IDH1 vaccine in newly diagnosed glioma. Study in general: Patients got their first vaccination 4-6 weeks after radiotherapy alone, or with temozolomide cycles.

Remarks on this clone: Antigen specificity is unknown.

Between the trimmed V and J ends, which lost 4 bases and 5 bases, there was a span of 15 bases. The germline V gene has CDR1 SGHRS and CDR2 YFSETQ. The CDR3 loop spans 15 amino acids. Time point reported: week 5, during vaccination. Each vaccine dose was 300 ug of mutant IDH1 20-mer peptide, with topical imiquimod. Profiling relied on immunoSEQ multiplex PCR, and the TCRdb table lists in-frame clones only, not all of them. The table includes roughly 54,000 clones, around 80% detected once. The TCR originated in a man aged 30 to 45 with glioma. Sequenced here: PBMCs, sampled from a glioma patient whose treatment included an IDH1 peptide vaccine. The genes are TRBV5-1 and TRBJ1-4; D is possibly TRBD1 (6 bases). CDR3 DNA: TGCGCCAGCAGCCCAACAGGGTTATTGAATGAAAAACTGTTTTTT. Amino acids: CASSPTGLLNEKLFF.